What follows are 12 T cell receptor beta chains derived from one specimen sequenced in a study of T cell clones after liver transplantation. The table came from immunoSEQ multiplex PCR; TCRdb's copy has only in-frame clones and leaves some out. The table has around 120,000 clones, about nine tenths seen once; the top ten hold around 0.86%. The sequencing used CD4+ T cells from blood, collected 12 months after liver transplant. Receptor source: a human patient who received a liver transplant. Some T cells may arise from the graft donor.

The CDR3 bases are TGTGCCAGCAGCCCATCACCGGTGGTGGAGACCCAGTACTTC. This codes for CASSPSPVVETQYF. The V and J genes are TRBV9 and TRBJ2-5; D is unclear. Germline assignment: CDR1 SGDLS and CDR2 YYNGEE. CDR3 length equals 14 residues. The ends were cut back, 4 bases at V and 5 bases at J, with 15 bases in the middle.

The chain recombines TRBV15 with TRBJ2-1; TRBD1 aligns across 9 bases. This CDR3 has 17 amino acids. CDR1 and CDR2 (germline): LNHNV, YYDKDF (reference sequence). After removal of 0 bases from V and 8 bases from J, the junction contained 11 bases not matched to a gene. CDR3 coding DNA: TGTGCCACCAGCAGAGAAGTCGGGACAGGGAAGGTTCATGAGCAGTTCTTC. Translating it yields CATSREVGTGKVHEQFF. The whole variable domain, filled in from reference TRBV15 and TRBJ2-1, reads DAMVIQNPRYQVTQFGKPVTLSCSQTLNHNVMYWYQQKSSQAPKLLFHYYDKDFNNEADTPDNFQSRRPNTSFCFLDIRSPGLGDTAMYLCATSREVGTGKVHEQFFGPGTRLTVL.

The rearrangement links TRBV9 to TRBJ1-1; D is undetermined. Trimming removed 2 bases from V and 1 base from J, with 9 bases in between. The CDR3 spans 14 residues. Germline V lookup: CDR1 SGDLS, CDR2 YYNGEE. The DNA of the CDR3 is TGTGCCAGCAGCGTGCGAGCGGGGAACACTGAAGCTTTCTTT. Protein: CASSVRAGNTEAFF.

The CDR3 loop reads CASSLGRVAEQYF. Written as DNA, the CDR3 is TGCGCCAGCAGCTTAGGTAGGGTAGCCGAGCAGTACTTC. This chain links TRBV5-1 with TRBJ2-7; no clear D gene. Germline assignment: CDR1 SGHRS and CDR2 YFSETQ. This CDR3 comprises 13 residues. Trimming pared 2 bases from V and 6 bases from J, leaving 12 bases between.

The chain is built from TRBV6-5 and TRBJ1-4; TRBD1 might be the D (6 bases). The V gene's germline CDR1 is MNHEY and CDR2 SVGAGI. The CDR3 is 15 residues long. V was trimmed by 2 bases and J by 6 bases, leaving 13 bases between them. The CDR3 region has the DNA TGTGCCAGCAGTTACGGGGGGGCGCGAGATGAAAAACTGTTTTTT. Translation gives CASSYGGARDEKLFF.

This rearrangement joins TRBV19 to TRBJ2-1; D is perhaps TRBD1 (6 bases). The germline V gene encodes CDR1 LNHDA and CDR2 SQIVND (reference sequence). The CDR3 sequence is 15 residues long. Trimming shortened V by 3 bases and J by 8 bases, and 17 bases separated the two germline ends. Written as DNA, the CDR3 is TGTGCCAGTAGTATTGTGGGACAAGCTTATGATGAGCAGTTCTTC. Its protein is CASSIVGQAYDEQFF.

V is TRBV10-3 and J is TRBJ2-5; D remains unclear. CDR1 and CDR2 (germline): ENHRY, SYGVKD. The V end lost 3 bases, the J end lost 4 bases, and 3 bases lay between the germline ends. There are 11 residues in the CDR3. The CDR3 DNA sequence: TGTGCCATCAGTGATCTAGAGACCCAGTACTTC. Protein: CAISDLETQYF.

The chain carries TRBV2 and TRBJ2-2; 11 bases align to TRBD1. Per germline, CDR1 SNHLY and CDR2 FYNNEI. The CDR3 contains 16 residues. Unmatched junction bases numbered 6, after V lost 5 bases and J lost 4 bases. This CDR3 reads CASSKGQGASTGELFF. DNA of the CDR3: TGTGCCAGCAGTAAAGGACAGGGGGCTTCCACCGGGGAGCTGTTTTTT.

The J gene is TRBJ2-5, the V gene TRBV6-6; 9 bases fit TRBD1. Germline loops: CDR1 MNHNY, CDR2 SVGAGI (reference sequence). This CDR3 is 14 amino acids long. The CDR3 DNA reads as TGTGCTACGCGTTGGGACAGGGTCCGGGAGACCCAGTACTTC. Residues: CATRWDRVRETQYF.

The CDR3 nucleotides are TGTGCCAGCAGTTTTTCCTCCCCAGTCAGGGAAAAACTGTTTTTT. Its protein product is CASSFSSPVREKLFF. This chain uses TRBV28 with TRBJ1-4; D is unclear. The CDR3 is made up of 15 amino acids. Per the germline V gene, CDR1 is MDHEN and CDR2 is SYDVKM. The V gene lost 3 bases and the J gene lost 8 bases, with 16 bases spanning the gap. Combining the CDR3 with reference TRBV28 and TRBJ1-4 gives the whole variable domain DVKVTQSSRYLVKRTGEKVFLECVQDMDHENMFWYRQDPGLGLRLIYFSYDVKMKEKGDIPEGYSVSREKKERFSLILESASTNQTSMYLCASSFSSPVREKLFFGSGTQLSVL.

V usage is TRBV28 and J usage is TRBJ1-4, with a possible D match to TRBD1 (5 bases). Germline V gene data show CDR1 as MDHEN and CDR2 as SYDVKM. The V end lost 3 bases, the J end lost 7 bases, and 15 bases lay between the germline ends. There are 15 residues in the CDR3. The CDR3, as DNA: TGTGCCAGCAGTTTTTCTAGGGGATTGAGTGAAAAACTGTTTTTT. Translating it yields CASSFSRGLSEKLFF.

The chain couples TRBV6-6 to TRBJ2-7; 8 positions match TRBD2. The V segment lost 6 bases and the J segment 6 bases; nucleotides outside the gene matches: 7. The CDR3 sequence is 13 residues long. Germline CDR1 and CDR2: MNHNY and SVGAGI (reference sequence). The CDR3 here is CASSLSGTGEQYF. As DNA, the CDR3 is TGTGCCAGCAGCCTTAGCGGGACTGGCGAGCAGTACTTC.